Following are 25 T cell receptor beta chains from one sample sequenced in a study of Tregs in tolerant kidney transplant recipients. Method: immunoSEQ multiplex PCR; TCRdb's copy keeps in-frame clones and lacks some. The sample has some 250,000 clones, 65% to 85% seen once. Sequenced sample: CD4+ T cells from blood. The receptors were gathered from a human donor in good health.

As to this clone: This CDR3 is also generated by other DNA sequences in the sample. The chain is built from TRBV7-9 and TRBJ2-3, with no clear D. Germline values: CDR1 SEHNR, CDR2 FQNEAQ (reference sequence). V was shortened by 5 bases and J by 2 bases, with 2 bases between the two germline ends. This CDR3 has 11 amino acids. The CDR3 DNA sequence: TGTGCCAGCAGCCTCACAGATACGCAGTATTTT. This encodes CASSLTDTQYF.

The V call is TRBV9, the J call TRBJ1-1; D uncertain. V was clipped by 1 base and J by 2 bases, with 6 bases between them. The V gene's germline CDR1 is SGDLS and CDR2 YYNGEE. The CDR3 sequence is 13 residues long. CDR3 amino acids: CASSVKANTEAFF. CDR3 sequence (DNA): TGTGCCAGCAGCGTAAAGGCCAACACTGAAGCTTTCTTT.

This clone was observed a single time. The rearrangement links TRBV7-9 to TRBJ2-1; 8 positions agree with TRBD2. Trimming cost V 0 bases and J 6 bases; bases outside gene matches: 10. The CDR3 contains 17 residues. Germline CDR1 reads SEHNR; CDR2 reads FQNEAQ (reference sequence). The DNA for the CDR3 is TGTGCCAGCAGCTTAGCGTTTGGAGCGGGAGCTTTCAATGAGCAGTTCTTC. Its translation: CASSLAFGAGAFNEQFF.

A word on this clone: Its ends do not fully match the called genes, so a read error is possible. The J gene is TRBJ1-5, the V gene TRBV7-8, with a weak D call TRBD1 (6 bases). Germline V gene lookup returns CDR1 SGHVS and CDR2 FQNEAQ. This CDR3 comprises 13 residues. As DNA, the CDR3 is TGTGCCAGCAGCTTAGACCCGGGACACCATCTAGATTTT. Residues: CASSLDPGHHLDF.

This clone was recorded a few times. CDR3 in amino acids: CASSEGGTSVYEQYF. For the CDR3, the DNA is TGTGCCAGCAGTGAAGGTGGGACTAGTGTATACGAGCAGTACTTC. This chain connects TRBV6-1 to TRBJ2-7; TRBD2 aligns across 8 bases. This CDR3 has 15 residues. The V gene end was trimmed by 1 base and the J gene end by 4 bases; junction bases not matched to a gene: 6. Germline V gives CDR1 MNHNS, CDR2 SASEGT.

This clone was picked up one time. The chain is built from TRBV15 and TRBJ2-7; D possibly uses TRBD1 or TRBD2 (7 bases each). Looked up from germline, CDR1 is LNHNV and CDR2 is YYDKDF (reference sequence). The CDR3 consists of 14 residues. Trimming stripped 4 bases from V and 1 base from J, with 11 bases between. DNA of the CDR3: TGTGCCACCAGCACAGGGGGAGGGTCCTACGAGCAGTACTTC. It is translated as CATSTGGGSYEQYF.

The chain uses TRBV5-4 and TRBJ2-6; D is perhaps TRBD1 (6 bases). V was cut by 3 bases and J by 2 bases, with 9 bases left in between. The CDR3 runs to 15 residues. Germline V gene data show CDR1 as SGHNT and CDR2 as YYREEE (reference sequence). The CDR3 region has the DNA TGTGCCAGCAGCTACAGGGTGGCTGGGGCCAACGTCCTGACTTTC. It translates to CASSYRVAGANVLTF.

CDR3 loop: CASSPRGLAGFTGELFF. The CDR3 coding sequence is TGTGCCAGCAGCCCCAGAGGACTAGCGGGGTTCACCGGGGAGCTGTTTTTT. The gene calls are TRBV9 and TRBJ2-2; 12 positions match TRBD2. Losses at the gene ends were 4 bases for V and 4 bases for J; bases not matched to a gene: 8. CDR3 length: 17 residues. Germline V lookup: CDR1 SGDLS, CDR2 YYNGEE. Based on the CDR3 plus reference TRBV9 and TRBJ2-2, the full variable domain is DSGVTQTPKHLITATGQRVTLRCSPRSGDLSVYWYQQSLDQGLQFLIQYYNGEERAKGNILERFSAQQFPDLHSELNLSSLELGDSALYFCASSPRGLAGFTGELFFGEGSRLTVL.

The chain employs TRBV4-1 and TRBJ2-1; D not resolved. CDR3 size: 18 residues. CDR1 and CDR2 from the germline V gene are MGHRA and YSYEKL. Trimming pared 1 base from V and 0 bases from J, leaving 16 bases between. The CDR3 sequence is CASSQVFLDPRSYNEQFF. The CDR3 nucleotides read TGCGCCAGCAGCCAAGTCTTCTTGGACCCCCGCTCCTACAATGAGCAGTTCTTC.

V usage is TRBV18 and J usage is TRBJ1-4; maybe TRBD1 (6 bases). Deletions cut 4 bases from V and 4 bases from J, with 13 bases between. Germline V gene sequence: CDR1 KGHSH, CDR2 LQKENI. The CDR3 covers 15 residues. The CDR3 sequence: CASSRGTGINEKLFF. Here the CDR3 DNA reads TGTGCCAGCTCACGCGGAACAGGGATTAATGAAAAACTGTTTTTT.

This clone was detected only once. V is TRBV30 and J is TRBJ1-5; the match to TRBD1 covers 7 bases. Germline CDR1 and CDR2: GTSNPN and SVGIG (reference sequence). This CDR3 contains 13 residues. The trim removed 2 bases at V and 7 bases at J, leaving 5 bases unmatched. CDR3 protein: CAWSPTGAQPQHF. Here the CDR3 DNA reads TGTGCCTGGAGTCCAACAGGGGCGCAGCCCCAGCATTTT.

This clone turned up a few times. CDR3 in DNA: TGCGCCAGCAGCCAGGAGCCGGGTTCGGCCGAATTCGGCTACACCTTC. It specifies CASSQEPGSAEFGYTF. This chain connects TRBV5-1 to TRBJ1-2; no firm D call. The CDR3 has 16 amino acids. The ends were cut back, 4 bases at V and 8 bases at J, with 24 bases in the middle. Germline V gene data show CDR1 as SGHRS and CDR2 as YFSETQ.

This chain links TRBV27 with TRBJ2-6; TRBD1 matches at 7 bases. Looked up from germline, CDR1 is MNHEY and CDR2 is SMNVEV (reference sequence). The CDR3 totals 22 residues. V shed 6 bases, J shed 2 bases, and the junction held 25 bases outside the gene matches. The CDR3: CASRPLPLTGDVRVPGANVLTF. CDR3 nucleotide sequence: TGTGCCAGCAGACCCCTCCCCCTCACAGGGGACGTTAGGGTCCCTGGGGCCAACGTCCTGACTTTC.

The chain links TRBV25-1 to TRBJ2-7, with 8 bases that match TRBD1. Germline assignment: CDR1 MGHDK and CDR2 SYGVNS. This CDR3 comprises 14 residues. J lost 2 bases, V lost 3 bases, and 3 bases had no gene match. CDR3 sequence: CASSDRTGPYEQYF. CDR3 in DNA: TGTGCCAGCAGTGACAGGACAGGGCCCTACGAGCAGTACTTC.

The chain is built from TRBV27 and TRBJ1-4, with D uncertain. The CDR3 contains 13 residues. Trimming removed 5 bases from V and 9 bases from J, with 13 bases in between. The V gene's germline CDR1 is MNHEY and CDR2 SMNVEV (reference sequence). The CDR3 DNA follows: TGTGCCAGCAGTCTTACGCAGTCAAAAAAACTGTTTTTT. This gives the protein CASSLTQSKKLFF.

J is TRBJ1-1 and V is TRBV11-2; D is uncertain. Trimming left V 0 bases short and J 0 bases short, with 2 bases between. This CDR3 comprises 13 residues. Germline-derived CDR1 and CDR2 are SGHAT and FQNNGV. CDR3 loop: CASSLDLNTEAFF. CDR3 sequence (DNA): TGTGCCAGCAGCTTAGACTTGAACACTGAAGCTTTCTTT.

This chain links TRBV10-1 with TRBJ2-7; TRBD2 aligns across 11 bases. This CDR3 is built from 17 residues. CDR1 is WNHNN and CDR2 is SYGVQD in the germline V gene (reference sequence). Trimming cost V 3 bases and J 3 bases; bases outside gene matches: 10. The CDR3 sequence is CASSEMVGTSGLYEQYF. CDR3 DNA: TGCGCCAGCAGTGAAATGGTCGGGACTAGCGGACTCTACGAGCAGTACTTC.

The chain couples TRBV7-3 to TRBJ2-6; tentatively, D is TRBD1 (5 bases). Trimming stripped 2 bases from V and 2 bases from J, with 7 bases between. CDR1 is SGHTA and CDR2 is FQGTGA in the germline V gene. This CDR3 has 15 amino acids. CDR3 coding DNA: TGTGCCAGCAGCTTACCCAGGGCTGGGGCCAACGTCCTGACTTTC. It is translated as CASSLPRAGANVLTF. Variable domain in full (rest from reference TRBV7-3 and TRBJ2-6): GAGVSQTPSNKVTEKGKYVELRCDPISGHTALYWYRQSLGQGPEFLIYFQGTGAADDSGLPNDRFFAVRPEGSVSTLKIQRTERGDSAVYLCASSLPRAGANVLTFGAGSRLTVL.

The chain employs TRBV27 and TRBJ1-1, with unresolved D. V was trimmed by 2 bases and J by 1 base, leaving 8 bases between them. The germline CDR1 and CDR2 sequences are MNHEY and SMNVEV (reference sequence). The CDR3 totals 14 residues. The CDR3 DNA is TGTGCCAGCAGTTTAATTTTCCAGAACACTGAAGCTTTCTTT. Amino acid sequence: CASSLIFQNTEAFF.

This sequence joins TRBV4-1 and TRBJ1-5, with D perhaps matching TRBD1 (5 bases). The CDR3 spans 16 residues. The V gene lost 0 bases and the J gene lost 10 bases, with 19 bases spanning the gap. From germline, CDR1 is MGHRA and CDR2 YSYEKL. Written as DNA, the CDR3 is TGCGCCAGCAGCCAAGATTCCCTACAGGACACTCTACCCCAGCATTTT. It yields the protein CASSQDSLQDTLPQHF.

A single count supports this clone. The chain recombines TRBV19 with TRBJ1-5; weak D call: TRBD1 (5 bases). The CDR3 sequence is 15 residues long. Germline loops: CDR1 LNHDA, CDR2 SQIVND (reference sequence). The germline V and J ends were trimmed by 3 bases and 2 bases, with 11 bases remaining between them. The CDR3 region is CASSIRGRGNQPQHF. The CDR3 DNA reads TGTGCCAGTAGTATCCGGGGCAGGGGCAATCAGCCCCAGCATTTT.

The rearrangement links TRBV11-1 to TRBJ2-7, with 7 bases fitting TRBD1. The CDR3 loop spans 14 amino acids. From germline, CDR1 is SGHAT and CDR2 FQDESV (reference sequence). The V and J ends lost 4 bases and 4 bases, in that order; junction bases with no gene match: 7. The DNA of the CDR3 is TGTGCCAGCAGCTCCCGACAGGGTGGTTACGAGCAGTACTTC. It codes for CASSSRQGGYEQYF. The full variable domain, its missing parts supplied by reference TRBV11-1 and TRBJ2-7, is EAEVAQSPRYKITEKSQAVAFWCDPISGHATLYWYRQILGQGPELLVQFQDESVVDDSQLPKDRFSAERLKGVDSTLKIQPAELGDSAMYLCASSSRQGGYEQYFGPGTRLTVT.

The CDR3 loop reads CASKPLRDPTYEQYF. The CDR3 bases are TGTGCCAGCAAGCCATTGAGGGACCCTACCTACGAGCAGTACTTC. The chain employs TRBV6-6 and TRBJ2-7; D is perhaps TRBD1 or TRBD2 (5 bases each). Germline V CDR1 and CDR2: MNHNY, SVGAGI (reference sequence). Trimming removed 7 bases at V and 2 bases at J, with 18 bases between. There are 15 residues in the CDR3.

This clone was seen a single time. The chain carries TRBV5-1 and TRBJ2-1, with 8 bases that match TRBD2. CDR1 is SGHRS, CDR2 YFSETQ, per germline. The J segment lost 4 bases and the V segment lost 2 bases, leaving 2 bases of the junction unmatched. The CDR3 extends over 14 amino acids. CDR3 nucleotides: TGCGCCAGCAGCTTTAGCGGGAATTACAATGAGCAGTTCTTC. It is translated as CASSFSGNYNEQFF.

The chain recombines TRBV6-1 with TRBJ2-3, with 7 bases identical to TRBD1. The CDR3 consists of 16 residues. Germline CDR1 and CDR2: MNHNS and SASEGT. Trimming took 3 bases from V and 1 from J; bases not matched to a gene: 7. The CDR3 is CASSEDRWAGTDTQYF. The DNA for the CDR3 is TGTGCCAGCAGTGAGGACAGGTGGGCGGGCACAGATACGCAGTATTTT.